This is a list of T cell receptor beta chains from one sample in a study of human T cells and chemical hapten exposure. TCRdb independently ran MiXCR on the RACE reads; one entry per CDR3 protein. The sample records 150,000 to 200,000 distinct CDR3 sequences, about 15% being singletons. The material sequenced was whole blood, taken in connection with sensitization to the hapten diphenylcyclopropenone (DPC). The receptors come from a woman aged 30 to 39 with alopecia areata. Some clones in this sample may be carry-over from other donors' samples. Each CDR3 is given with its conserved first and last residue. Each record gives: D gene, J gene, clone size, V gene, CDR3 protein, CDR3 DNA. A D gene is named only where the DNA matches it firmly. Where a row states a size, it is once, few, many or the class of an expanded clone; other rows omit it.

-,TRBJ2-1,-,TRBV12-3/TRBV12-4,CAISSFPNEQFF,TGTGCCATCAGCAGTTTCCCCAATGAGCAGTTCTTC
TRBD1,TRBJ1-1,-,TRBV5-1,CASSWGDSEAFF,TGCGCCAGCAGCTGGGGGGACAGTGAAGCTTTCTTT
-,TRBJ1-3,-,TRBV20-1,CSARAGTGSGNTIYF,TGCAGTGCTAGAGCGGGGACGGGCTCTGGAAACACCATATATTTT
-,TRBJ1-3,-,TRBV29-1,CSVATVSGNTIYF,TGCAGCGTAGCGACAGTCTCGGGAAACACCATATATTTT
TRBD2,TRBJ2-2,-,TRBV24-1,CATSDPRTSGNTGELFF,TGTGCCACCAGTGATCCTCGGACTAGCGGAAACACCGGGGAGCTGTTTTTT
TRBD1,TRBJ1-2,-,TRBV3-1,CASSQPGTGYGYTF,TGTGCCAGCAGCCAACCAGGGACAGGTTATGGCTACACCTTC
-,TRBJ1-2,many,TRBV9,CASSVAPDSNYGYTF,TGTGCCAGCAGCGTAGCTCCAGATTCCAACTATGGCTACACCTTC
-,TRBJ2-7,-,TRBV27,CASSWICRVARYEQYF,TGTGCCAGCAGTTGGATCTGCAGGGTAGCCCGCTACGAGCAGTACTTC
TRBD2,TRBJ2-3,-,TRBV29-1,CSVVVLAGGRTDTQYF,TGCAGCGTTGTGGTATTAGCGGGGGGCCGCACAGATACGCAGTATTTT
-,TRBJ2-2,-,TRBV3-1,CASSQRVAGELFF,TGTGCCAGCAGCCAACGGGTGGCCGGGGAGCTGTTTTTT
-,TRBJ1-5,-,TRBV4-3,CASSQEGQGGNQPQHF,TGCGCCAGCAGCCAAGAGGGCCAAGGTGGCAATCAGCCCCAGCATTTT
-,TRBJ1-6,many,TRBV6-1,CASIDSGLPLPLHF,TGTGCCAGCATTGATTCCGGACTGCCGCTCCCCCTCCACTTT
-,TRBJ2-7,-,TRBV28,CASSPGGRYEQYF,TGTGCCAGCAGCCCTGGGGGCAGGTACGAGCAGTACTTC